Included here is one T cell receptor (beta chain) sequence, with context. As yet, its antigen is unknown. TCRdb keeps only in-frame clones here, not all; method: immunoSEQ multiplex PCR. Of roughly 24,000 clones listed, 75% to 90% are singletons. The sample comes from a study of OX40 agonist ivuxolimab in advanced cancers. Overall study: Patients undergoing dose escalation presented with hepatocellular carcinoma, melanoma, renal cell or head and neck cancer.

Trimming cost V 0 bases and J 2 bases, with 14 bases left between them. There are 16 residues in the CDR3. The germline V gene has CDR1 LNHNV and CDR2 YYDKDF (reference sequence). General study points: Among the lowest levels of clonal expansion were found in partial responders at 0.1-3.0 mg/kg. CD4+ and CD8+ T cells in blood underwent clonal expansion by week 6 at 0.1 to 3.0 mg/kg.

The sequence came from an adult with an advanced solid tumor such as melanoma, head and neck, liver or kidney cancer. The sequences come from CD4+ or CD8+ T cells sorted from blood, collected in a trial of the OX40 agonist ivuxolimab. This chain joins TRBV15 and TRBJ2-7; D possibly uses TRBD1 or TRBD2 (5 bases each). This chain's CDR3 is CATSREVGRRAYEQYF. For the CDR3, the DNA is TGTGCCACCAGCAGAGAGGTGGGACGGCGGGCCTACGAGCAGTACTTC.